Sequencing of this TCR beta chain was carried out in a study of shared T cell receptors in the human thymus (dated by TCRdb to the early 2020s). As for the study more broadly: The study examined how the human thymus generates shared, self-reactive T-cell receptor alpha chains.

Regarding this clone: Its antigen is not yet known. Qualities for individual bases were not recorded, and no much larger clone is one base off.

To prepare the library, the immunoSEQ multiplex PCR assay was applied. Imported from immuneACCESS, the table was reduced by TCRdb to in-frame sequences with V and J called. These copies leave out some clones; in studies compared against another copy, an unresolved V gene accounts for under half, and the cause of the remainder is not known. The table for this sample lists about 380,000 clones; 85% to 95% of them were counted only once. The ten largest clones capture around 0.018% of the sample. The CDR3 runs 15 amino acids, cysteine and phenylalanine included. Here the CDR3 DNA is all that survives: 45 bases in frame from base 1. V loses 0 bases of germline sequence and J loses 2 bases, and the interval between the two ends is 8 bases. Based on the germline V gene, the CDR1 and CDR2 sequences are SGDLS and YYNGEE.

The specimen sequenced was thymocytes. The sequence is built from TRBV9 and TRBJ2-2; too little of a D gene remains to name it. The TCR was taken from a human donor. CDR3 protein: CASSVEAANTGELFF. At the DNA level, the sequence is TGTGCCAGCAGCGTAGAGGCGGCAAACACCGGGGAGCTGTTTTTT.